This T cell receptor (beta chain) emerged from a study of T cells in Graves' hyperthyroidism and ophthalmopathy. Regions amplified from RNA transcripts were the TCR beta CDR3 regions. First-round RT-PCR with HTBI primers amplified the TCR CDR3 region. MiXCR was run by TCRdb on the multiplex PCR reads, yielding one entry per CDR3 protein. This sample has around 700,000 distinct CDR3 sequences, with roughly 20% found just once. CDR3 length equals 17 residues. CDR1 is MNHNS, CDR2 SASEGT, per germline. Unmatched junction bases numbered 11, after V lost 5 bases and J lost 3 bases. Sequencing was performed on blood. The sequence was collected from a woman between 50 and 59 years old with Graves' hyperthyroidism that later progressed to Graves' ophthalmopathy. The chain uses TRBV6-1 and TRBJ1-3, with 9 bases aligning to TRBD1. CDR3 DNA sequence: TGTGCCAGCAGTCGGACCTTGACAGGGGGAGGTGGAAACACCATATATTTT. Its translation is CASSRTLTGGGGNTIYF.